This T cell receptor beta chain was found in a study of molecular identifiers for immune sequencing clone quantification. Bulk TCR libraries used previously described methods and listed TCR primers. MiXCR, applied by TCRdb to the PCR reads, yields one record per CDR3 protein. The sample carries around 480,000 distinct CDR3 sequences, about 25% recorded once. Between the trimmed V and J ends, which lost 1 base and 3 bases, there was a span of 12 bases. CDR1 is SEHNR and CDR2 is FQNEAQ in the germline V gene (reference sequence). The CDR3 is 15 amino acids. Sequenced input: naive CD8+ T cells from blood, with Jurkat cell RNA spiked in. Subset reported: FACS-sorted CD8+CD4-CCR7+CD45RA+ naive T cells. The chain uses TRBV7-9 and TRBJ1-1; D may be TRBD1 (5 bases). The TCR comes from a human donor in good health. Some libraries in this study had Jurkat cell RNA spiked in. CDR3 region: CASSLGRDADTEAFF. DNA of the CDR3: TGTGCCAGCAGCTTAGGTCGGGACGCGGACACTGAAGCTTTCTTT.